This TCR beta chain derives from a study of identical twins. From the 5' RACE reads, TCRdb called clonotypes with MiXCR, one entry per CDR3 protein. The sample lists 600,000 to 700,000 distinct CDR3 sequences, 21% occurring once. The V and J ends lost 2 bases and 5 bases respectively, with 17 bases between them. The CDR3 covers 16 residues. Germline CDR1 reads SGDLS; CDR2 reads YYNGEE. The same sample was also used in a study of T cells expressing NK-cell markers.

The chain recombines TRBV9 with TRBJ2-1; D gene unclear. The receptor comes from a woman between 18 and 30 years old in good health. The source material was PBMCs. CDR3 DNA: TGTGCCAGCAGCGTGGGGTTTAGATACACAGACAATGAGCAGTTCTTC. This encodes CASSVGFRYTDNEQFF.